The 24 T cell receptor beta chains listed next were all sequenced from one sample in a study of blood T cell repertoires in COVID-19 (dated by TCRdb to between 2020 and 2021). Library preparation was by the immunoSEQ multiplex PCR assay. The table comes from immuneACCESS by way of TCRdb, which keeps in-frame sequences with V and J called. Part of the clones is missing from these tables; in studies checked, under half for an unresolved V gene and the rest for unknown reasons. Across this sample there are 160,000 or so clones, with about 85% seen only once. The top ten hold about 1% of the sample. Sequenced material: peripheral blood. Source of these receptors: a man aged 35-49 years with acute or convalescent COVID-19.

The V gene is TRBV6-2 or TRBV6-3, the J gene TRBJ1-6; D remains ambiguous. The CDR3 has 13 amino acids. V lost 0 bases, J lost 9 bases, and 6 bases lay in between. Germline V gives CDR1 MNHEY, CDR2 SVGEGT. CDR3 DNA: TGTGCCAGCAGTTACTCGCCGGTTTCACCCCTCCACTTT. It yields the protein CASSYSPVSPLHF.

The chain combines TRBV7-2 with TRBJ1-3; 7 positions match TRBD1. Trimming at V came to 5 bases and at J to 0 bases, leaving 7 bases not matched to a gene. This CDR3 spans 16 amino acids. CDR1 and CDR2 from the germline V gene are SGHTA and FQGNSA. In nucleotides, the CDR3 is TGTGCCAGCAGCCCACGACAGGGAACCTCTGGAAACACCATATATTTT. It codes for CASSPRQGTSGNTIYF.

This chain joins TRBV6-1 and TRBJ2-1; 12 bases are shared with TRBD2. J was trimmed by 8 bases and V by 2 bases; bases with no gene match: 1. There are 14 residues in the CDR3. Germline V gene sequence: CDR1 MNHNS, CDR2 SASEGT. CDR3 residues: CASSETSGGHEQFF. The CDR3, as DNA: TGTGCCAGCAGTGAAACTAGCGGGGGGCATGAGCAGTTCTTC.

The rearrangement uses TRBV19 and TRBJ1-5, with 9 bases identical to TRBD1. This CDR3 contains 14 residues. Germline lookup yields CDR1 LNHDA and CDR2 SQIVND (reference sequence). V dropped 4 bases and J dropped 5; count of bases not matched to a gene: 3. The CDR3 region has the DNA TGTGCCAGTAGTAAGGGACAGGGTTATCAGCCCCAGCATTTT. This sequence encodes CASSKGQGYQPQHF.

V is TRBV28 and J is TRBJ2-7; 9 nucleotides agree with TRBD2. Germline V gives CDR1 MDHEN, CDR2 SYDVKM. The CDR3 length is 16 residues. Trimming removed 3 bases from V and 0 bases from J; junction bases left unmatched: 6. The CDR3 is CASSLGLAGSSYEQYF. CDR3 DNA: TGTGCCAGCAGTTTGGGGCTAGCGGGGTCCTCCTACGAGCAGTACTTC.

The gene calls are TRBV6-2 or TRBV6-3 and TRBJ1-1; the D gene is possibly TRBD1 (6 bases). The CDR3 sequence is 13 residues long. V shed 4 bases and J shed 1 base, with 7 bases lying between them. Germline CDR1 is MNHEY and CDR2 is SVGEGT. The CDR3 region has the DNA TGTGCCAGCAGTTCGACAGGGAACACTGAAGCTTTCTTT. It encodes CASSSTGNTEAFF.

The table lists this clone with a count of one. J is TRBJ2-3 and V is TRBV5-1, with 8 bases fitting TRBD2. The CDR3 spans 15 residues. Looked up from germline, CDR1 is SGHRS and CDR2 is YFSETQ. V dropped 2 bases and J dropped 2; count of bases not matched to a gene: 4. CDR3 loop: CASSLPAGVTDTQYF. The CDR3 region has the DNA TGCGCCAGCAGCTTACCAGCGGGGGTCACAGATACGCAGTATTTT.

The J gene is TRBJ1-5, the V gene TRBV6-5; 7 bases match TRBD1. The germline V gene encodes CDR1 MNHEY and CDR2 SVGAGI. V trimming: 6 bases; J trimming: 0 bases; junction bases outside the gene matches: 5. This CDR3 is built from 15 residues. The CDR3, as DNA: TGTGCCAGCAGAGGCCGACAGGGTAGCAATCAGCCCCAGCATTTT. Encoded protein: CASRGRQGSNQPQHF.

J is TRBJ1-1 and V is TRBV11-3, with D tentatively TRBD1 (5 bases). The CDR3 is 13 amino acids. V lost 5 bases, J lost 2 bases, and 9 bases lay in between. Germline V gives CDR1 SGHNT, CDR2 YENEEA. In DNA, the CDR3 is TGTGCCAGCAGCGTTGGACAAAACACTGAAGCTTTCTTT. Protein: CASSVGQNTEAFF.

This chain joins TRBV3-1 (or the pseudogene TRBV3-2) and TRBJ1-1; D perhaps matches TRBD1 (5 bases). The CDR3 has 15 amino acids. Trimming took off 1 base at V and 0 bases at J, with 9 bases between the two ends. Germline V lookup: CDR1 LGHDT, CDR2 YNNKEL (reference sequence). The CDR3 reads CASSQGRQMNTEAFF. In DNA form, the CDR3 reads TGTGCCAGCAGCCAAGGAAGACAGATGAACACTGAAGCTTTCTTT.

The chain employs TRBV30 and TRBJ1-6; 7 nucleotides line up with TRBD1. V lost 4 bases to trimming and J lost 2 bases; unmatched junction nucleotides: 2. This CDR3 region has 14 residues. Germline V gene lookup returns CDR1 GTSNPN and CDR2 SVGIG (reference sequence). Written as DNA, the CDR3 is TGTGCCTGGAAGGGGGCGGCCTATAATTCACCCCTCCACTTT. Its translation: CAWKGAAYNSPLHF.

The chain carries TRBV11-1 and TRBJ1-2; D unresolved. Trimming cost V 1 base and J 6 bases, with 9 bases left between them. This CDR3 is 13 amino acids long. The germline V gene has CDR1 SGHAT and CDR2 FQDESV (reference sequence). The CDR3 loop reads CASSLVGVHGYTF. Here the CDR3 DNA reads TGTGCCAGCAGCTTAGTCGGGGTTCATGGCTACACCTTC.

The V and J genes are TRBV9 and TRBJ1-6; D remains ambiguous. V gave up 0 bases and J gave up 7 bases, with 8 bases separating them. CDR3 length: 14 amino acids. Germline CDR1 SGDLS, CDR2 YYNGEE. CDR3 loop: CASSVGTGNSPLHF. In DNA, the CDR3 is TGTGCCAGCAGCGTAGGGACGGGAAATTCACCCCTCCACTTT.

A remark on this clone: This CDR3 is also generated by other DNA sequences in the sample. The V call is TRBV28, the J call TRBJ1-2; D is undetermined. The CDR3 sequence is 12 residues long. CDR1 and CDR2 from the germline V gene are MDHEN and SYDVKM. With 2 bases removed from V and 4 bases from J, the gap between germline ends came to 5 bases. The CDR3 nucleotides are TGTGCCAGCAGTTTACGGGGCTATGGCTACACCTTC. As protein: CASSLRGYGYTF.

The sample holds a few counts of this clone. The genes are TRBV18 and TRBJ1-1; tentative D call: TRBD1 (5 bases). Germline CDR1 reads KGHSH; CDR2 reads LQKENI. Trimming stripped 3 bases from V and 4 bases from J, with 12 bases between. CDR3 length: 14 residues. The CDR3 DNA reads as TGTGCCAGCTCACCGAATGCGGGGGGCACTGAAGCTTTCTTT. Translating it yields CASSPNAGGTEAFF.

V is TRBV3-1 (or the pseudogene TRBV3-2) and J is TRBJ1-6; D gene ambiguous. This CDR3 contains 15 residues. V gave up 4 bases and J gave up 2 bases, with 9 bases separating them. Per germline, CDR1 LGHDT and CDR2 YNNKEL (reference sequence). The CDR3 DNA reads TGTGCCAGCAGCCTCACAGTAACCTATAATTCACCCCTCCACTTT. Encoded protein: CASSLTVTYNSPLHF.

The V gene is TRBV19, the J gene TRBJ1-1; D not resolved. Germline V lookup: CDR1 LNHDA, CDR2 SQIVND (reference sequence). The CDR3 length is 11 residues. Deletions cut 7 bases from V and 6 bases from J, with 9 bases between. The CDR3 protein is CASIAGAEAFF. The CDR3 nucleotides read TGTGCCAGTATTGCGGGTGCTGAAGCTTTCTTT.

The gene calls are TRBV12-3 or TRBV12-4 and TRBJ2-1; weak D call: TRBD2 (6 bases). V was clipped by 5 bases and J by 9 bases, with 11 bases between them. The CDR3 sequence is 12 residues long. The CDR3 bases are TGTGCCAGCAGTACCTTCGGGAGTGAGCAGTTCTTC. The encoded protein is CASSTFGSEQFF.

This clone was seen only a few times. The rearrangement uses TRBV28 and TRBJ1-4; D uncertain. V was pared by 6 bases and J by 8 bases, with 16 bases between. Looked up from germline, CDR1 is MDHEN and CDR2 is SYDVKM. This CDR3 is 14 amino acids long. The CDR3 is CASSLGGREEKLFF. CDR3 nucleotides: TGTGCCAGCAGCCTCGGAGGGCGGGAAGAAAAACTGTTTTTT.

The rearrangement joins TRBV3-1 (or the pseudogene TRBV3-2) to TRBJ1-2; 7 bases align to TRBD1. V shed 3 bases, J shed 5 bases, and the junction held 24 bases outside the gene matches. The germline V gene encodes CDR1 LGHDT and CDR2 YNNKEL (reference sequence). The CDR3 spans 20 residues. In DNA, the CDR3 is TGTGCCAGCAGCCACCAGTTCGGGACAGAACCCACTACGCGGGAATATGGCTACACCTTC. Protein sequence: CASSHQFGTEPTTREYGYTF.

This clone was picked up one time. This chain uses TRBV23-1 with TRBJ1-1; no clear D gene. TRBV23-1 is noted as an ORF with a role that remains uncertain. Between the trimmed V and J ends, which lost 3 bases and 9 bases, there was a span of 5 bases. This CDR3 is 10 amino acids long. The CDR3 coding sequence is TGCGCCAGCAGTCACACAAAAGCTTTCTTT. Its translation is CASSHTKAFF.

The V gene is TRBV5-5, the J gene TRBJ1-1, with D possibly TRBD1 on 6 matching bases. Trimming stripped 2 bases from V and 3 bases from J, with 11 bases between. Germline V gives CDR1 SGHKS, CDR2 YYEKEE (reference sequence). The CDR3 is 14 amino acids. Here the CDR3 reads CASSFRDTYTEAFF. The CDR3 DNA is TGTGCCAGCAGCTTCCGGGACACCTACACTGAAGCTTTCTTT.

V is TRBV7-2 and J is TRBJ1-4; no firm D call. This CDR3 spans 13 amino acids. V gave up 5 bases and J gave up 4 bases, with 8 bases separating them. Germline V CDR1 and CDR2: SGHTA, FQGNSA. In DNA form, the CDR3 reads TGTGCCAGCAGCGCCTTACTTAATGAAAAACTGTTTTTT. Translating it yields CASSALLNEKLFF.

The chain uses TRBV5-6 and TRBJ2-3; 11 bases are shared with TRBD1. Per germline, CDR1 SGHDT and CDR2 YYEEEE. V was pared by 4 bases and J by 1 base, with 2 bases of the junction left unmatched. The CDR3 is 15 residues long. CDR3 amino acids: CASSRTGGGTDTQYF. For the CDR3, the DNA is TGTGCCAGCAGCAGGACAGGGGGCGGCACAGATACGCAGTATTTT.